This is a list of T cell receptor beta chains from one sample in a study of cytomegalovirus exposure and HLA in healthy donors. Assay used: immunoSEQ multiplex PCR; TCRdb lists only in-frame clones, some missing. The sample has some 50,000 clones. The source material was PBMCs. The receptors were gathered from a woman in her forties in good health and CMV-seronegative. CDR3s leave out the opening cysteine and the closing phenylalanine or tryptophan. Not all rows give a size; the values are once, few, many and, for expanded clones, a class.

clone_size	v_call	j_call	cdr3_aa
.	TRBV25-1	TRBJ1-2	ASSENGVGPRDGYT
.	TRBV19	TRBJ2-7	ASSIPGQAYEQY
.	TRBV2	TRBJ2-1	ASSKRTSGRGSSYNEQF
.	TRBV6-1	TRBJ2-7	ASSEDGTARYEQY
.	TRBV6-5	TRBJ2-7	ASKGGVTYEQY
.	TRBV6-6	TRBJ1-4	ASRTRDRDEKLF
.	TRBV18	TRBJ1-1	ASSPPSRGNTEAF
.	TRBV6-1	TRBJ2-5	ASSVWRGNQETQY
.	TRBV7-8	TRBJ2-7	ASSWDRTYEQY
.	TRBV7-9	TRBJ2-1	ASKRLAGGTWEQF
.	TRBV29-1	TRBJ2-1	SVGLGGDTYNEQF
.	TRBV25-1	TRBJ2-3	ASSAGTGHTDTQY
.	TRBV7-9	TRBJ1-2	ASSARDRGMYGYT
.	TRBV28	TRBJ2-7	ASSYGTGSYEQY
.	TRBV7-2	TRBJ2-4	ASSLPSGRAANIQY
.	TRBV4-1	TRBJ2-1	ASSPPASGPYNEQF
.	TRBV7-3	TRBJ2-7	ASSATGYEQY
.	TRBV28	TRBJ2-1	ASHQPWTTKAYNEQF
.	TRBV7-9	TRBJ1-1	ASSSGVGDTEAF
.	TRBV7-2	TRBJ2-1	ASSSSTNEQF
.	TRBV6-6	TRBJ2-1	ASSPSGGEQF
.	TRBV4-2	TRBJ2-7	ASSRQISSGSNLKEQY
.	TRBV28	TRBJ2-1	ASSLLGSGESYNEQF
.	TRBV19	TRBJ2-7	ASSIFVTSYLYEQY
.	TRBV5-1	TRBJ1-6	ASSLDGTDNSPLH
.	TRBV20-1	TRBJ2-1	SAKSSAEQF
.	TRBV7-2	TRBJ2-7	ASSFRDRGRDEQY
.	TRBV19	TRBJ1-5	ASSINDRGFGQPQH
.	TRBV7-6	TRBJ1-4	ASSLVPGQGARRTNEKLF
medium-sized	TRBV5-4	TRBJ2-1	ASSVDKDNEQF
.	TRBV7-2	TRBJ2-3	ASSPDRTFTDTQY
.	TRBV18	TRBJ2-7	ASSPQGPVNEQY
.	TRBV7-8	TRBJ1-5	ASGPGGQQPQH
.	TRBV4-3	TRBJ2-1	ASSQDLTSGRNEQF
.	TRBV18	TRBJ1-1	ASSPQEVNTEAF
.	TRBV29-1	TRBJ2-7	SVTGENAYEQY
.	TRBV29-1	TRBJ2-7	SVVLGGRFYEQY
.	TRBV7-2	TRBJ2-5	ASSFRASGPETQY
.	TRBV18	TRBJ1-1	ASSPGTAEAF
.	TRBV7-2	TRBJ2-2	ASSLNRGRTGELF